This T cell receptor (beta chain) was documented in a study of OX40 agonist ivuxolimab in advanced cancers. Across the study: Patients with hepatocellular carcinoma, melanoma, renal cell or head and neck cancer made up the dose-escalation patients.

Overall study findings and caveats: Antigen targets of the expanded peripheral T cells went undetermined.

Worth noting for this clone: Its antigen is as yet unknown.

Autoimmune disease history or systemic immunosuppression disqualified patients. Clones were sequenced by immunoSEQ multiplex PCR, and TCRdb holds only the in-frame ones, with some missing. Of roughly 72,000 clones listed, 81% are singletons. Germline V gene sequence: CDR1 SGHTA, CDR2 FQGTGA. CDR3 length: 18 residues. Trimming removed 5 bases from V and 5 bases from J; junction bases left unmatched: 17. This specimen was CD4+ or CD8+ T cells sorted from blood, taken in a trial of the OX40 agonist ivuxolimab. The chain employs TRBV7-3 and TRBJ1-2, with 10 bases fitting TRBD1. The sequence came from an adult with an advanced solid tumor such as melanoma, head and neck, liver or kidney cancer. CDR3 nucleotides: TGTGCCAGCAGCCCAACCCCCCCGGGGACAGGGGTATATTATGGCTACACCTTC. Translating it yields CASSPTPPGTGVYYGYTF.